Listed below are T cell receptor beta chains from one sample, sequenced in a study of cytomegalovirus exposure and HLA in healthy donors. Assay used: immunoSEQ multiplex PCR; TCRdb lists only in-frame clones, some missing. The sample lists around 69,000 clones; 96% were seen once. The source material was PBMCs. These TCRs come from a woman aged 18-29 years in good health and CMV-seropositive. Both conserved end residues are part of each CDR3. A D gene is named only where the DNA matches it firmly. Not every row has a clone size; where given, it reads once, few, many or a size class.

J gene | V gene | CDR3 length | D gene | clone size | CDR3 DNA | CDR3 protein
TRBJ2-7 | TRBV9 | 15 | TRBD1 | NA | TGTGCCAGCAGCCCTGGACAGGGGGCCTCCTACGAGCAGTACTTC | CASSPGQGASYEQYF
TRBJ1-2 | TRBV5-6 | 17 | TRBD1 | NA | TGTGCCAGCACCGACCGGGACAGGGAAGGATTGAACTATGGCTACACCTTC | CASTDRDREGLNYGYTF
TRBJ1-1 | TRBV29-1 | 13 | NA | NA | TGCAGCGTTGATGGCCTTCAGGACACTGAAGCTTTCTTT | CSVDGLQDTEAFF
TRBJ2-7 | TRBV20-1 | 11 | NA | NA | TGCAGTGCCCGGGGAGTGGACGAGCAGTACTTC | CSARGVDEQYF
TRBJ2-4 | TRBV28 | 17 | TRBD2 | NA | TGTGCCAGCAGTCAACAGGGACTAGCGGGTGAAAAAAACATTCAGTACTTC | CASSQQGLAGEKNIQYF
TRBJ2-5 | TRBV11-1 | 17 | NA | NA | TGTGCCAGCAGCTTACGTGTACCACCGACTAGAAGAGAGACCCAGTACTTC | CASSLRVPPTRRETQYF
TRBJ2-7 | TRBV6-5 | 12 | TRBD2 | NA | TGTGCCAGCAGTTACGGCGGGAGAAAGCAGTACTTC | CASSYGGRKQYF
TRBJ1-1 | TRBV5-1 | 17 | TRBD1 | NA | TGCGCCAGCAGCCCTCAGGGACAGGGGGCGGCAGACACTGAAGCTTTCTTT | CASSPQGQGAADTEAFF
TRBJ2-5 | TRBV7-9 | 13 | NA | NA | TGTGCCAGCAGCTTACTCAGGGGAGAGACCCAGTACTTC | CASSLLRGETQYF
TRBJ2-7 | TRBV29-1 | 15 | NA | NA | TGCAGCGTTGAAGATCCCGAGAAGACGGGCTACGAGCAGTACTTC | CSVEDPEKTGYEQYF
TRBJ2-7 | TRBV5-1 | 16 | TRBD2 | NA | TGCGCCAGCAGCTTGGATTGGGCTAGCGGGAGAGATAAGCAGTACTTC | CASSLDWASGRDKQYF
TRBJ2-3 | TRBV7-2 | 16 | NA | NA | TGTGCCAGCAGCCTTCGGGGGGCAGGGGACACAGATACGCAGTATTTT | CASSLRGAGDTDTQYF
TRBJ1-1 | TRBV5-5 | 14 | TRBD1 | NA | TGTGCCAGCAGCTTAGGGGGCTCGAACACTGAAGCTTTCTTT | CASSLGGSNTEAFF
TRBJ1-3 | TRBV29-1 | 13 | NA | once | TGCAGCGTCAACAGGGATCCTGGAAACACCATATATTTT | CSVNRDPGNTIYF
TRBJ2-3 | TRBV5-1 | 16 | TRBD2 | NA | TGCGCCAGCAGCTTAACAGCGGGAGGGAGCACAGATACGCAGTATTTT | CASSLTAGGSTDTQYF
TRBJ1-6 | TRBV14 | 15 | TRBD1 | NA | TGTGCCAGCAGCCTTGGAGGACAGGGGAATTCACCCCTCCACTTT | CASSLGGQGNSPLHF
TRBJ1-2 | TRBV7-2 | 17 | TRBD1 | NA | TGTGCCAGCAGCTTAGGTTCCCGACAGGGCCCAAACTATGGCTACACCTTC | CASSLGSRQGPNYGYTF
TRBJ2-1 | TRBV27 | 11 | NA | NA | TGTGCCAGCAGTTGGCCGTATGAGCAGTTCTTC | CASSWPYEQFF
TRBJ2-3 | TRBV5-1 | 17 | TRBD2 | NA | TGCGCCAGCAGCTTGGTCGGACTAGCGGGGCGCACAGATACGCAGTATTTT | CASSLVGLAGRTDTQYF
TRBJ2-1 | TRBV7-3 | 14 | TRBD2 | once | TGTGCCAGCAGCACTACCGGGACTAGCGGTGAGCAGTTCTTC | CASSTTGTSGEQFF
TRBJ1-2 | TRBV28 | 14 | NA | once | TGTGCCAGCAGTCCCCCTTCAGGGAGGGATGGCTACACCTTC | CASSPPSGRDGYTF
TRBJ2-1 | TRBV4-3 | 18 | NA | NA | TGCGCCAGCAGCCAAGAAACCGCAAGCGGAAGCTCCTACAATGAGCAGTTCTTC | CASSQETASGSSYNEQFF
TRBJ2-5 | TRBV7-3 | 13 | TRBD2 | NA | TGTGCCAGCAGCTTAACGGGACTAGCGGACCAGTACTTC | CASSLTGLADQYF
TRBJ2-7 | TRBV13 | 13 | TRBD2 | NA | TGTGCCAGCAGCGACACGGGAGGGGGCGAGCAGTACTTC | CASSDTGGGEQYF
TRBJ1-5 | TRBV7-2 | 19 | TRBD1 | NA | TGTGCCAGCAGCTTAGAATCTAGGACAGGGGTGGTTCGGGGTCAGCCCCAGCATTTT | CASSLESRTGVVRGQPQHF
TRBJ2-7 | TRBV7-9 | 13 | TRBD2 | once | TGTGCCACCGATGGACTAGCGGCCTACGAGCAGTACTTC | CATDGLAAYEQYF
TRBJ2-7 | TRBV4-3 | 20 | TRBD2 | NA | TGCGCCAGCAGCCAAGAAGGGGGACTAGCGCGAGTCCACCCCTCCTACGAGCAGTACTTC | CASSQEGGLARVHPSYEQYF
TRBJ2-5 | TRBV30 | 11 | NA | NA | TGTGCCTGGAGTGTCAAAGAGACCCAGTACTTC | CAWSVKETQYF
TRBJ2-1 | TRBV11-2 | 16 | TRBD2 | NA | TGTGCCAGCAGCGCCTTTGAGGGACTAGGAGACAATGAGCAGTTCTTC | CASSAFEGLGDNEQFF
TRBJ2-1 | TRBV5-5 | 16 | TRBD2 | NA | TGTGCCAGCAGCTTGGACTGGCGGGGGGTCTACAATGAGCAGTTCTTC | CASSLDWRGVYNEQFF
TRBJ2-1 | TRBV18 | 16 | TRBD2 | NA | TGTGCCAGCTCACCACTGGCGGGAGATGTCTACAATGAGCAGTTCTTC | CASSPLAGDVYNEQFF